The TCR beta chain described here comes from a study of beta chain features in type 1 diabetes. The entirety of the isolated RNA underwent reverse transcription, so expressed TCRB transcripts were sequenced. Produced via immunoSEQ multiplex PCR; TCRdb's table is partial and in-frame only. The table includes more than 300,000 clones, over 13% detected once. The germline V gene encodes CDR1 KGHSH and CDR2 LQKENI. The CDR3 spans 14 residues. Between the trimmed V and J ends, which lost 2 bases and 7 bases, there was a span of 12 bases. Sorting that relied on CD45RO/CCR7/CD25/CD127/CD95/CD27 yielded CD4+ naive, central memory, regulatory and stem cell-like memory cells.

The V gene is TRBV18, the J gene TRBJ2-1; a possible D gene is TRBD1 (5 bases). The TCR was taken from a woman aged 18 to 35 in good health. Sequencing used naive CD4+ T cells from blood. DNA for the CDR3: TGTGCCAGCTCACCAAGCAGGGAACTAAATGAGCAGTTCTTC. Protein sequence: CASSPSRELNEQFF.